This T cell receptor beta chain stems from a study of cytomegalovirus exposure and HLA in healthy donors (dated by TCRdb to about 2017). About the study as a whole: According to an earlier analysis of a few hundred of the donors, roughly 180 million T cells yielded roughly 110 million unique TCR beta sequences and more than 250 Gb of sequence data. An early release that covered fewer than 800 HLA-typed donors contained 250 to 350 gigabases of sequencing data and around 85 million unique TCR sequences. Among the roughly 400 genotyped donors, under 90% belonged to the genetic ancestry cluster associated with self-reported Caucasian donors. The aim of the study was to test whether cataloging public T cell receptors could identify signatures of past pathogen exposure. The study profiled the T cell repertoires of 500 to 800 subjects by immunosequencing and related them to cytomegalovirus serostatus. Besides the first cohort of around 670 subjects, a separate validation cohort made up of 120 different subjects was used. The study combined high-throughput TCR immunosequencing, statistical association of individual TCRs with disease status, and machine learning to predict cytomegalovirus infection status. A later analysis re-examined previously published TCR beta repertoires from about 670 donors and added high-resolution HLA genotyping to investigate patterns of TCR occurrence. Rather than drawing on any new phenotypic data, the later analysis identified candidate immune exposures from TCR beta sequences and the way those sequences occurred across donors. An earlier analysis of approximately 500 of the donors applied high-throughput TCR beta sequencing to assess whether each TCR beta V gene segment acted as functional or pseudogenic. Alongside the repertoire data, information on donor age, sex, ethnicity and CMV serostatus was compiled. A later genetic analysis took genome-wide SNP genotypes for about three fifths of the 666 donors and used that subset as a discovery cohort. All discovery cohort repertoires had been generated using a single sequencing platform. Both class I and class II loci were covered by HLA typing, at four-digit resolution. The number of typed donors differed by locus: roughly 620-640 for A, B, C, DRB1 and DQB1; 522 for DQA1; around 580 for DPA1; and roughly 490 for DPB1. Five DR-DQ haplotypes were treated as single units for association and clustering because of strong linkage in the cohort. Among almost 400 genotyped donors of the cohort, an average of 235,054 unique TCR beta nucleotide sequences were sequenced per donor, roughly a sixth of them non-productive.

Study-level results and caveats: According to the authors, the approach could potentially be generalized to other disease states and immunological phenotypes. Because HLA typing was missing for some donors at each locus, association tests included only the typed subset. Presence/absence analyses assumed roughly uniform sequencing depth across donors, an assumption that may not hold. A group of highly shared sequence variants was considered likely to be a technical artifact of the sequencing pipeline. An association between a missense DCLRE1C variant and V-gene and J-gene trimming of TCR beta chains was found in a later genetic analysis and replicated in an independent cohort. Compared with equally common non-associated chains, HLA-associated TCR beta chains in a later analysis were more clonally expanded and had lower generation probabilities. In a later analysis, TCR association rates were found to vary across HLA loci, with the most associated TCRs seen for DRB1 alleles and the fewest for HLA-C alleles. In this cohort, only TCR beta chains were sequenced, and detectable features were limited by the absence of alpha or paired-chain data. Linkage disequilibrium might explain the correlated functional status among segregating V segments, but an unknown experimental factor could not be ruled out. The study gave a list of 150 to 200 TCR beta chains associated with cytomegalovirus. Because counts were too low, roughly 16 rarely observed V segments, including chromosome 9 orphons, were left out of the earlier analysis of approximately 500 of the donors. In an earlier analysis of approximately 590 of the donors, most TCR beta V segments appeared in productive rearrangements about 87% or about 30% of the time, broadly matching IMGT annotations. In a later analysis, most CMV-associated TCR beta chains were found to appear HLA-restricted, with HLA associations seemingly driven largely by CMV exposure. Specific HLA alleles were associated with some 15,000 TCR beta sequences at a false discovery rate of 0.05 in a later analysis. The classifier was reported to diagnose cytomegalovirus status with high specificity and sensitivity in both the original and validation cohorts. Some IMGT-functional V segments, including TRBV6-2 and TRBV6-3, could not be distinguished by the 87-base-pair reads and were therefore excluded. CMV serostatus was the only immune exposure information available for the cohort. Several of the top co-occurrence clusters appeared to be linked to parvovirus B19, influenza, CMV and Epstein-Barr virus, according to a later analysis. In vitro tests confirmed that a few of the cytomegalovirus-associated TCR beta chains recognize cytomegalovirus antigens. While some public TCRs were present in many individuals, most TCR sequences turned up only very rarely across donors. According to a later genetic analysis, donors in an Asian-associated ancestry cluster had fewer N-insertions in productive TCRs than the approximately 670-donor mean. A further reported finding was that TCR beta sequences accurately predicted the HLA-A and HLA-B alleles for most subjects in the first cohort. Assigning TCR associations to individual alleles was difficult when HLA alleles, especially DR and DQ, strongly co-occurred.

A distance of 11 bases separates the germline ends of V and J, which lose 1 base and 0 bases respectively. The CDR3 runs 16 residues from the cysteine to the phenylalanine. Kept here is only the CDR3 DNA, which spans 48 bases and is read in frame from base 1. The germline V gene provides CDR1 LGHNA and CDR2 YNFKEQ. The library was obtained by the immunoSEQ multiplex PCR assay. For the multiplex PCR, a mixture combining 60 forward primers for TCR Vbeta segments and 13 reverse primers for TCR Jbeta segments was used. The CDR3 region of rearranged TCR beta genes was amplified from genomic DNA with a multiplex PCR assay. The Illumina HiSeq System was used to sequence the amplified TCR beta libraries as 87-base-pair reads. Under the source paper's analysis protocol: A later analysis counted around 72 million unique TCR beta chains across the roughly 700 repertoires, and approximately 11 million of these chains were shared by at least two donors. A nearest-neighbor algorithm error-corrected the raw reads and collapsed the reads into unique sequences, merging closely related sequences to remove PCR and sequencing errors. V, D and J gene segments were assigned by aligning CDR3 sequences to IMGT reference sequences. For a sequence to be retained, a match of at least six nucleotides was required to both a V gene segment and a J gene segment. A rearrangement counted as productive if the CDR3 had no stop codons and remained in frame with V and J, and every other rearrangement counted as non-productive. CDR3 was defined according to IMGT convention as the region running from the second conserved V-encoded cysteine to the conserved J-encoded phenylalanine. Sequences without an unambiguous match to a single V gene segment were excluded from the earlier analysis of over 500 of the donors. An earlier analysis of fewer than 650 of the donors classified V segments as functional when productive rearrangements were above 56.7% and as segregating when the standard deviation between donors was above 5%. A statistical classification framework was developed to diagnose cytomegalovirus status using the catalog of TCR beta chain sequences. In a later analysis, TCR nucleotide sequences were compared against IMGT/GENE-DB human TR gene sequences so that V and J genes could be assigned. The TCRdist pipeline was used in a later analysis to assign CDR3 sequences and most-parsimonious VDJ recombination scenarios. In a later analysis, every TCR beta chain was defined by the combination of its CDR3 amino acid sequence and its V-gene family, and reads without a unique V-gene family were dropped. In a later analysis, approximately 590 highly shared, low-generation-probability nucleotide sequences were removed to address suspected cross-contamination and a sequencing artifact. For each public chain, a later analysis derived a clonal expansion index from normalized ranks of inferred template counts within each repertoire. In a later analysis, generation probabilities were computed using a VDJ recombination model fitted to out-of-frame rearrangements, and the results were checked against IGoR. In a later analysis, TCR-TCR, TCR-HLA and TCR-CMV co-occurrence was scored with hypergeometric tests, and a repertoire-size bias correction was applied to TCR pairs. In a later analysis, false discovery rates were estimated by permuting HLA or CMV assignments 20 times. In a later analysis, co-occurring TCRs were grouped using DBSCAN, and TCRdist sequence similarity was added for clustering within HLA-allele-positive subsets. Repertoires with fewer than 30,000 or more than 120,000 public chains were left out of co-occurrence clustering, as were four to six repertoires with anomalous nucleotide sharing. TCRdb took over this immuneACCESS table, retaining in-frame rearrangements with V and J assigned. Such tables are incomplete; in checked studies, under half of the missing clones stem from an unresolved V gene, and the remainder is unexplained. D and trimming were read from the DNA, whereas the V and J calls and clone size are those reported in that table. The table held for this sample gives about 49,000 clones. The ten largest make up 9.5% to 15% of the sample.

The cohort was made up of under 800 healthy bone marrow donors. All cohort members were sampled while nominally healthy, although unrecorded immune exposures were likely present. The donor was CMV seropositive and was included in the group of approximately 300 seropositive cohort members. A peripheral blood sample was provided by each donor, and peripheral blood mononuclear cells were used for TCR beta sequencing. The Qiagen DNeasy Blood Extraction Kit was used to extract genomic DNA from the blood cell samples. About this clone: The antigen this receptor binds is unknown.

This TCR came from a man aged 18-30 years in good health and CMV-seropositive. The chain links TRBV4-2 with TRBJ2-3; the D segment cannot be called with confidence. Sequencing was performed on PBMCs. CDR3 reads: CASSQAVHPSTDTQYF. The DNA sequence is TGTGCCAGCAGCCAAGCGGTCCACCCGAGCACAGATACGCAGTATTTT.